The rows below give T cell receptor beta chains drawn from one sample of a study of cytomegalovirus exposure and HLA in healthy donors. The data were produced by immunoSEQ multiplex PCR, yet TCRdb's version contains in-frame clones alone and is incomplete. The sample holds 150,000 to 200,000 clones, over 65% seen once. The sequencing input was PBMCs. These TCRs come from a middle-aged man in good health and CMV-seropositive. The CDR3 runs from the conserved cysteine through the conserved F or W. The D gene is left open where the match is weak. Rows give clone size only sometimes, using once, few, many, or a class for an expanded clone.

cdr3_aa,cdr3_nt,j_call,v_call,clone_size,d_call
CATSELHTGELFF,TGTGCCACCTCCGAACTTCACACCGGGGAGCTGTTTTTT,TRBJ2-2,TRBV18,.,.
CASPDRGRHNEAFF,TGTGCCAGCCCGGACAGGGGGCGGCACAATGAAGCTTTCTTT,TRBJ1-1,TRBV2,.,TRBD1
CASSPLGSGGYQETQYF,TGTGCCAGCAGTCCCTTGGGCAGCGGGGGATACCAAGAGACCCAGTACTTC,TRBJ2-5,TRBV2,.,TRBD2
CASSPGTSNYGYTF,TGTGCCAGCAGCCCCGGGACTTCTAACTATGGCTACACCTTC,TRBJ1-2,TRBV7-9,.,.
CASRPDRNSYNEQFF,TGTGCCAGTAGACCGGACAGGAACTCCTACAATGAGCAGTTCTTC,TRBJ2-1,TRBV19,.,TRBD1
CASSLSGPGTGEYEQYF,TGTGCCAGCAGTTTGTCGGGCCCCGGGACAGGGGAATACGAGCAGTACTTC,TRBJ2-7,TRBV27,once,TRBD1
CASSPPSLYTIYF,TGTGCCAGCTCACCACCCAGTCTTTACACCATATATTTT,TRBJ1-3,TRBV18,.,.
CSVDGTGQETQYF,TGCAGCGTTGATGGGACAGGCCAAGAGACCCAGTACTTC,TRBJ2-5,TRBV29-1,.,TRBD1
CASSEKDSVFSGANVLTF,TGCGCCAGCAGTGAAAAGGACAGCGTCTTCTCTGGGGCCAACGTCCTGACTTTC,TRBJ2-6,TRBV5-1,.,.
CAMPQGRNYGYTF,TGCGCCATGCCCCAGGGGCGTAACTATGGCTACACCTTC,TRBJ1-2,TRBV5-1,.,.
CAWGTGGSTQYF,TGTGCCTGGGGGACAGGGGGGAGTACGCAGTATTTT,TRBJ2-3,TRBV30,.,TRBD1
CASSYAGLHGNTIYF,TGTGCCAGCAGTTACGCAGGGTTACACGGAAACACCATATATTTT,TRBJ1-3,TRBV6-5,once,.
CASSMQAGLNTEAFF,TGTGCCAGTAGTATGCAGGCAGGGTTGAACACTGAAGCTTTCTTT,TRBJ1-1,TRBV19,.,.
CATPGRGHAQETQYF,TGTGCCACCCCGGGCAGAGGGCACGCGCAAGAGACCCAGTACTTC,TRBJ2-5,TRBV6-4,.,.
CASSQDSGTGRMEQFF,TGTGCCAGCAGCCAAGATTCCGGGACAGGGAGGATGGAGCAGTTCTTC,TRBJ2-1,TRBV14,.,TRBD1
CASSYPTKGLNTEAFF,TGTGCCAGCAGTTACCCGACTAAGGGTTTGAACACTGAAGCTTTCTTT,TRBJ1-1,TRBV6-5,.,.
CASSKGADEQFF,TGCGCCAGCAGCAAGGGGGCGGATGAGCAGTTCTTC,TRBJ2-1,TRBV5-1,.,TRBD1
CASSLIRDTDTQYF,TGTGCCAGCAGCTTAATCCGGGATACAGATACGCAGTATTTT,TRBJ2-3,TRBV7-9,.,.
CASSETGLSYNEQFF,TGTGCCAGCAGTGAGACAGGGTTGTCCTACAATGAGCAGTTCTTC,TRBJ2-1,TRBV2,.,TRBD1
CASGTEQPQHF,TGTGCCAGCGGGACAGAGCAGCCCCAGCATTTT,TRBJ1-5,TRBV19,.,TRBD1
CASSQEWTGGKSYGYTF,TGCGCCAGCAGCCAAGAATGGACAGGGGGCAAAAGCTATGGCTACACCTTC,TRBJ1-2,TRBV4-3,few,TRBD1
CASSPGDGSSYEQYF,TGTGCTAGCAGCCCTGGGGACGGGAGCTCCTACGAGCAGTACTTC,TRBJ2-7,TRBV7-7,.,.
CSVRTGPYEQYF,TGCAGCGTCCGGACTGGACCCTACGAGCAGTACTTC,TRBJ2-7,TRBV29-1,.,.
CASIRTGSGANVLTF,TGTGCCAGTATTCGGACGGGATCTGGGGCCAACGTCCTGACTTTC,TRBJ2-6,TRBV19,.,.
CASSPTGGEAEQFF,TGTGCCAGCTCACCGACTGGGGGGGAAGCTGAGCAGTTCTTC,TRBJ2-1,TRBV18,.,TRBD2
CASSQDPWPGGYEQYF,TGCGCCAGCAGCCAAGATCCATGGCCCGGGGGATACGAGCAGTACTTC,TRBJ2-7,TRBV4-1,.,.
CASSGLGGNSPLHF,TGTGCCAGCAGCGGTCTCGGGGGGAATTCACCCCTCCACTTT,TRBJ1-6,TRBV7-9,once,.
CSVGATSGNTIYF,TGCAGCGTTGGCGCAACCTCTGGAAACACCATATATTTT,TRBJ1-3,TRBV29-1,few,.
CASSLGQGSLGNTIYF,TGTGCCAGCAGCTTAGGACAGGGGAGTCTAGGAAACACCATATATTTT,TRBJ1-3,TRBV7-2,.,TRBD1
CASSVGRGQYGYTF,TGTGCCAGCAGCGTAGGGAGGGGACAGTATGGCTACACCTTC,TRBJ1-2,TRBV9,.,TRBD1
CASSLERGGLVEAFF,TGTGCCAGCAGCTTAGAAAGGGGTGGTCTCGTAGAAGCTTTCTTT,TRBJ1-1,TRBV7-8,few,.
CASSQGLGSNYGYTF,TGTGCCAGCAGCCAAGGGCTAGGCAGCAACTATGGCTACACCTTC,TRBJ1-2,TRBV14,.,.
CASSLRGQETQYF,TGTGCCAGCAGCCTAAGGGGGCAAGAGACCCAGTACTTC,TRBJ2-5,TRBV7-9,.,.
CASSLQETENEQYF,TGTGCCAGCAGCCTACAGGAGACAGAAAACGAGCAGTACTTC,TRBJ2-7,TRBV7-8,once,.
CASSLSGVGQPQHF,TGTGCCAGCAGCTTGTCAGGGGTCGGTCAGCCCCAGCATTTT,TRBJ1-5,TRBV5-6,.,.
CASSLSVAGGNEKLFF,TGCGCCAGCAGCTTGTCAGTGGCGGGGGGTAATGAAAAACTGTTTTTT,TRBJ1-4,TRBV5-1,.,.
CASAASGATTDTQYF,TGCGCCAGCGCCGCTAGCGGGGCGACCACAGATACGCAGTATTTT,TRBJ2-3,TRBV5-1,.,TRBD2
CASSRTPGSGGYTF,TGTGCCAGCAGCCGGACCCCCGGGTCGGGAGGCTACACCTTC,TRBJ1-2,TRBV7-8,.,.